These 2 T cell receptor beta chains were all obtained from the same sample, sequenced in a study of T cells in Graves' hyperthyroidism and ophthalmopathy. RNA transcripts served as the template for amplifying TCR beta CDR3 regions. The primer set for the first-round RT-PCR of the TCR CDR3 was HTBI. TCRdb passed the multiplex PCR reads through MiXCR, listing each CDR3 protein once. Found here are 100,000 to 140,000 distinct CDR3 sequences, around a sixth of them singletons; the top ten hold around two fifths. The source material was blood. These receptors all stem from a woman in her fifties or sixties with Graves' hyperthyroidism.

This clonotype was observed many times. The V call is TRBV28, the J call TRBJ2-1; TRBD2 aligns across 10 bases. CDR1 is MDHEN, CDR2 SYDVKM, per germline. After removal of 4 bases from V and 0 bases from J, the junction contained 6 bases not matched to a gene. The CDR3 sequence is 17 residues long. The CDR3 DNA reads as TGTGCCAGCAGTTCAGGTAGCGGGAGGCCCTCCTACAATGAGCAGTTCTTC. This translates into CASSSGSGRPSYNEQFF.

This clonotype was recorded at least ten times. The chain joins TRBV5-1 to TRBJ2-5, with unresolved D. The V gene lost 7 bases and the J gene lost 0 bases, with 4 bases spanning the gap. The CDR3 length is 11 residues. The germline V gene has CDR1 SGHRS and CDR2 YFSETQ. The CDR3: CASADQETQYF. In nucleotides, the CDR3 is TGCGCCAGCGCCGACCAAGAGACCCAGTACTTC.